Reported below is one T cell receptor beta chain. This sample was taken from a study of blood T cell repertoires in COVID-19. Overall study context: Acute-phase and convalescent COVID-19 samples originated in the United States, Italy and Spain.

Per the study methods: Estimates of nucleated cell counts were drawn from the amplification of reference gene primers. Profiled with immunoSEQ multiplex PCR; TCRdb holds only in-frame clones, not every one. The V and J calls and clone size were taken over from that table, and D and trimming were inferred from the DNA. The sample has approximately 62,000 clones, 70% to 90% seen once. This CDR3 comprises 14 residues. V was shortened by 6 bases and J by 4 bases, with 15 bases between the two germline ends. Germline V gene data show CDR1 as MNHEY and CDR2 as SVGAGI. The chain joins TRBV6-5 to TRBJ2-5; D unclear. The receptor was derived from an older man with acute or convalescent COVID-19. The sequencing input was peripheral blood. The CDR3 region has the DNA TGTGCCAGCAGCCATCAAGTGGTGAGAGAGACCCAGTACTTC. Protein: CASSHQVVRETQYF.